The 31 T cell receptor beta chains below all came from one sample that was sequenced in a study of response to subunit inactivated influenza vaccine. TCRdb called the RT-PCR reads again in MiXCR, with one record for every CDR3 protein. Here the sample spans about 700,000 distinct CDR3 sequences, 12% to 15% being singletons. This specimen consisted of PBMCs from blood, obtained less than 15 days before vaccination. The receptors originated from a man aged 45-60 years who received an inactivated influenza vaccine.

The gene calls are TRBV15 and TRBJ2-7; TRBD1 matches 8 bases. From germline, CDR1 is LNHNV and CDR2 YYDKDF (reference sequence). J lost 5 bases, V lost 1 base, and 7 bases had no gene match. The CDR3 sequence is 15 residues long. This CDR3 reads CATSRVAGGWDEQYF. CDR3 nucleotides: TGTGCCACCAGCAGAGTGGCAGGGGGCTGGGACGAGCAGTACTTC.

The chain joins TRBV4-1 to TRBJ1-4; tentative D call: TRBD1 (5 bases). CDR3 length equals 15 residues. Trimming removed 4 bases from V and 4 bases from J, with 13 bases in between. CDR1 MGHRA and CDR2 YSYEKL come from the germline V gene. CDR3 in amino acids: CASSLEGSGNEKLFF. In DNA, the CDR3 is TGCGCCAGCAGCCTCGAGGGGTCTGGTAATGAAAAACTGTTTTTT.

The genes are TRBV7-8 and TRBJ2-7; D call uncertain. Germline values: CDR1 SGHVS, CDR2 FQNEAQ. The CDR3 totals 14 residues. With 6 bases removed from V and 2 bases from J, the gap between germline ends came to 14 bases. CDR3 DNA: TGTGCCAGCAGTGCCCGGGCTGCCCCCTACGAGCAGTACTTC. Translating gives CASSARAAPYEQYF.

A few counts support this clonotype. The J gene is TRBJ1-1, the V gene TRBV7-9; D is unclear. This CDR3 is 14 amino acids long. Per the germline V gene, CDR1 is SEHNR and CDR2 is FQNEAQ (reference sequence). V shed 2 bases and J shed 4 bases, with 11 bases lying between them. The CDR3: CASSLNAGSTEAFF. In nucleotides, the CDR3 is TGTGCCAGCAGCTTAAACGCGGGTAGCACTGAAGCTTTCTTT.

This clonotype was counted only a few times. The CDR3 loop is CASSFQRQQLAKNIQYF. The CDR3 nucleotides read TGTGCCAGCAGTTTTCAGAGGCAGCAGTTAGCCAAAAACATTCAGTACTTC. This chain connects TRBV12-3 or TRBV12-4 to TRBJ2-4; unclear D gene. The CDR3 consists of 17 residues. Trimming pared 3 bases from V and 0 bases from J, leaving 15 bases between.

This clonotype was observed a handful of times. This chain joins TRBV6-5 and TRBJ1-1; tentatively, D is TRBD1 (5 bases). Germline CDR1 and CDR2: MNHEY and SVGAGI. The V gene lost 2 bases and the J gene lost 6 bases, with 10 bases spanning the gap. The CDR3 covers 13 residues. CDR3 loop: CASSYIRGSEAFF. The CDR3 DNA follows: TGTGCCAGCAGTTACATTCGGGGGTCTGAAGCTTTCTTT.

The gene calls are TRBV3-1 and TRBJ2-6; perhaps TRBD1 as D (5 bases). V dropped 8 bases and J dropped 9 bases, with 14 bases sitting between them. The CDR3 extends over 13 amino acids. Germline V gene lookup returns CDR1 LGHDT and CDR2 YNNKEL (reference sequence). The CDR3 coding sequence is TGTGCCAGCGAGGACAAGTCGAGCAACGTCCTGACTTTC. Amino acid sequence: CASEDKSSNVLTF.

This clonotype was seen a few times. This sequence joins TRBV7-2 and TRBJ1-2; D is unclear. Trimming took off 2 bases at V and 7 bases at J, with 8 bases between the two ends. Germline V CDR1 and CDR2: SGHTA, FQGNSA. The CDR3 spans 12 residues. The CDR3 coding sequence is TGTGCCAGCAGCTTAAGGAATACTGGCTACACCTTC. Translation gives CASSLRNTGYTF.

The sample holds many counts of this clonotype. The chain carries TRBV2 and TRBJ2-7; D call uncertain. Germline-derived CDR1 and CDR2 are SNHLY and FYNNEI. With 8 bases removed from V and 4 bases from J, the gap between germline ends came to 6 bases. This CDR3 spans 10 amino acids. CDR3 in amino acids: CASGDYEQYF. Written as DNA, the CDR3 is TGTGCCAGCGGGGATTACGAGCAGTACTTC. Drawing the rest from reference TRBV2 and TRBJ2-7, the complete variable domain is EPEVTQTPSHQVTQMGQEVILRCVPISNHLYFYWYRQILGQKVEFLVSFYNNEISEKSEIFDDQFSVERPDGSNFTLKIRSTKLEDSAMYFCASGDYEQYFGPGTRLTVT.

This chain connects TRBV19 to TRBJ2-3, with D perhaps assigned TRBD1 or TRBD2 (5 bases each). Germline V gene sequence: CDR1 LNHDA, CDR2 SQIVND (reference sequence). The V gene lost 6 bases and the J gene lost 0 bases, with 19 bases spanning the gap. The CDR3 consists of 17 residues. The chain's CDR3 is CASSATRDVYSTDTQYF. CDR3 nucleotides: TGTGCCAGTAGCGCGACCCGGGACGTTTATAGCACAGATACGCAGTATTTT.

This chain connects TRBV3-1 to TRBJ1-2, with 8 nucleotides matching TRBD1. The germline CDR1 and CDR2 sequences are LGHDT and YNNKEL (reference sequence). V gave up 1 base and J gave up 4 bases; unmatched junction bases: 8. The CDR3 sequence is 16 residues long. The CDR3 bases are TGTGCCAGCAGCCAAGGGACTTTCGGGACAGGCTATGGCTACACCTTC. Its protein product is CASSQGTFGTGYGYTF.

This clonotype has a handful of counts. V and J are TRBV7-8 and TRBJ2-1; tentatively, D is TRBD2 (6 bases). Germline values: CDR1 SGHVS, CDR2 FQNEAQ. This CDR3 spans 16 amino acids. V was shortened by 1 base and J by 1 base, with 11 bases between the two germline ends. The CDR3 here is CASSLVLSGSYNEQFF. The CDR3 DNA is TGTGCCAGCAGCTTAGTTCTTAGCGGTTCCTACAATGAGCAGTTCTTC.

This clonotype was found a few times. The gene calls are TRBV7-2 and TRBJ1-3; 8 nucleotides line up with TRBD1. V lost 5 bases to trimming and J lost 0 bases; unmatched junction nucleotides: 6. The CDR3 consists of 16 residues. Germline V lookup: CDR1 SGHTA, CDR2 FQGNSA. CDR3 sequence reads: CASSRAGTGSGNTIYF. CDR3 bases: TGTGCCAGCAGCCGCGCCGGGACAGGCTCTGGAAACACCATATATTTT.

In its sample, this clonotype was seen a few times. V usage is TRBV19 and J usage is TRBJ1-5, with 8 bases identical to TRBD1. Looked up from germline, CDR1 is LNHDA and CDR2 is SQIVND (reference sequence). The CDR3 covers 15 residues. V lost 5 bases, J lost 4 bases, and 7 bases stayed unmatched. The CDR3 protein is CASSSHDRGNQPQHF. The CDR3 DNA reads as TGTGCCAGTAGTTCCCACGACAGGGGAAATCAGCCCCAGCATTTT. Full variable domain (outside the CDR3, taken from reference TRBV19 and TRBJ1-5): DGGITQSPKYLFRKEGQNVTLSCEQNLNHDAMYWYRQDPGQGLRLIYYSQIVNDFQKGDIAEGYSVSREKKESFPLTVTSAQKNPTAFYLCASSSHDRGNQPQHFGDGTRLSIL.

The table lists this clonotype with a few counts. This sequence joins TRBV28 and TRBJ2-3, with D possibly matching TRBD2 (5 bases). CDR3 length equals 14 residues. V was pared by 5 bases and J by 6 bases, with 15 bases between. CDR1 MDHEN and CDR2 SYDVKM come from the germline V gene. CDR3 in amino acids: CASSIRGTPDTQYF. As DNA, the CDR3 is TGTGCCAGCAGTATCCGGGGAACCCCCGATACGCAGTATTTT.

This clonotype came up a few times. The rearrangement links TRBV4-1 to TRBJ2-1; 9 nucleotides agree with TRBD2. V trimming: 4 bases; J trimming: 9 bases; junction bases outside the gene matches: 13. The length of the CDR3 is 16 residues. Per the germline V gene, CDR1 is MGHRA and CDR2 is YSYEKL. DNA of the CDR3: TGCGCCAGCAGCCTCCAGGGACTAGCAGTTGAGGGTGAGCAGTTCTTC. Protein sequence: CASSLQGLAVEGEQFF.

This clonotype was detected a few times. This sequence joins TRBV28 and TRBJ2-1; unclear D gene. Germline lookup yields CDR1 MDHEN and CDR2 SYDVKM. V lost 3 bases, J lost 6 bases, and 9 bases lay in between. This CDR3 is 13 amino acids long. This CDR3 reads CASSFRSSNEQFF. The CDR3, as DNA: TGTGCCAGCAGTTTTCGATCCAGCAATGAGCAGTTCTTC.

The chain has TRBV3-1 and TRBJ2-5, with D unclear. This CDR3 region has 16 residues. Deletions cut 2 bases from V and 3 bases from J, with 16 bases between. Germline loops: CDR1 LGHDT, CDR2 YNNKEL (reference sequence). The CDR3 spells CASSQPLSIRKETQYF. CDR3 DNA: TGTGCCAGCAGCCAACCCTTAAGTATCCGGAAAGAGACCCAGTACTTC.

This clonotype is a singleton in its sample. V is TRBV4-3 and J is TRBJ2-1, with D unresolved. Trimming left V 0 bases short and J 5 bases short, with 5 bases between. The CDR3 length is 13 residues. The germline gives CDR1 LGHNA, CDR2 YSLEER. The CDR3 here is CASSQDSDNEQFF. CDR3 coding DNA: TGCGCCAGCAGCCAAGATTCTGACAATGAGCAGTTCTTC.

V is TRBV7-8 and J is TRBJ1-5; D possibly corresponds to TRBD1 (6 bases). V lost 5 bases and J 0 bases, leaving 17 bases between the germline ends. Germline assignment: CDR1 SGHVS and CDR2 FQNEAQ. The CDR3 sequence is 17 residues long. The CDR3, as DNA: TGTGCCAGCAGCCCGGGGGGGGCGGGGTATAGCAATCAGCCCCAGCATTTT. It translates to CASSPGGAGYSNQPQHF.

This clonotype was recorded only once. CDR3: CASSREQGNYGYTF. The CDR3 nucleotides read TGTGCCAGCAGCAGAGAACAGGGGAACTATGGCTACACCTTC. The rearrangement joins TRBV7-8 to TRBJ1-2, with TRBD1 identical over 7 bases. The V gene's germline CDR1 is SGHVS and CDR2 FQNEAQ. V lost 5 bases and J lost 2; bases outside the gene matches: 5. The CDR3 is 14 amino acids. Based on the CDR3 plus reference TRBV7-8 and TRBJ1-2, the full variable domain is GAGVSQSPRYKVAKRGQDVALRCDPISGHVSLFWYQQALGQGPEFLTYFQNEAQLDKSGLPSDRFFAERPEGSVSTLKIQRTQQEDSAVYLCASSREQGNYGYTFGSGTRLTVV.

This clonotype was observed many times. The chain carries TRBV7-2 and TRBJ2-2, with unresolved D. The CDR3 covers 14 residues. Germline V gives CDR1 SGHTA, CDR2 FQGNSA. V lost 0 bases and J lost 4, with 6 bases in between. CDR3 residues: CASSLAGSTGELFF. For the CDR3, the DNA is TGTGCCAGCAGCTTAGCAGGGTCCACCGGGGAGCTGTTTTTT.

This clonotype has a count of ten or more. CDR3 nucleotides: TGTGCCAGCAGCCAGGGCCCTAGCGGTTTAGAGACCCAGTACTTC. This encodes CASSQGPSGLETQYF. The chain recombines TRBV4-2 with TRBJ2-5; 7 nucleotides line up with TRBD2. This CDR3 spans 15 amino acids. CDR1 LGHNA and CDR2 YNFKEQ come from the germline V gene. J was trimmed by 4 bases and V by 3 bases; bases with no gene match: 8.

This clonotype was recorded a few times. This chain joins TRBV20-1 and TRBJ1-5; TRBD1 is a possible D gene (6 bases). V was shortened by 1 base and J by 3 bases, with 13 bases between the two germline ends. The germline gives CDR1 DFQATT, CDR2 SNEGSKA (reference sequence). The CDR3 has 15 residues. The CDR3 nucleotides read TGCAGTGCTAGAGCCCGTAACAGGGTCAATCAGCCCCAGCATTTT. Its protein is CSARARNRVNQPQHF.

This clonotype has a handful of counts. The chain is built from TRBV10-3 and TRBJ2-2, with unresolved D. Germline-derived CDR1 and CDR2 are ENHRY and SYGVKD. V lost 1 base and J lost 5, with 17 bases in between. This CDR3 has 17 residues. CDR3 loop: CAISEFRGVRGTGELFF. CDR3 bases: TGTGCCATCAGTGAGTTCCGAGGTGTCCGAGGAACCGGGGAGCTGTTTTTT.

V usage is TRBV29-1 and J usage is TRBJ2-1; perhaps TRBD2 as D (6 bases). Germline V CDR1 and CDR2: SQVTM, ANQGSEA. V was pared by 5 bases and J by 0 bases, with 11 bases between. The CDR3 is 14 residues long. CDR3: CSVLRRDSYNEQFF. In DNA, the CDR3 is TGCAGCGTTTTGCGGCGGGACTCCTACAATGAGCAGTTCTTC.

The CDR3 nucleotides are TGTGCCAGCAGTTTAGGTCTCTACATACAAGAGACCCAGTACTTC. Its protein is CASSLGLYIQETQYF. The rearrangement joins TRBV12-3 or TRBV12-4 to TRBJ2-5; no clear D. Trimming pared 1 base from V and 2 bases from J, leaving 11 bases between. The CDR3 has 15 amino acids.

The chain has TRBV28 and TRBJ1-3; 7 bases are shared with TRBD1. Germline lookup yields CDR1 MDHEN and CDR2 SYDVKM. The ends lost 5 bases at V and 0 bases at J; junction bases unmatched: 7. CDR3 size: 16 residues. The CDR3: CASSGGDSLSGNTIYF. CDR3 DNA: TGTGCCAGCAGTGGAGGGGACAGTCTCTCTGGAAACACCATATATTTT.

This clonotype has just one count. The chain is built from TRBV25-1 and TRBJ2-2; D gene ambiguous. CDR1 is MGHDK and CDR2 is SYGVNS in the germline V gene. The CDR3 extends over 16 amino acids. Trimming stripped 8 bases from V and 4 bases from J, with 20 bases between. CDR3 nucleotide sequence: TGTGCCAGCTCCGAAAAACGAGGATCGGGCACCGGGGAGCTGTTTTTT. It is translated as CASSEKRGSGTGELFF. Variable domain in full (rest from reference TRBV25-1 and TRBJ2-2): EADIYQTPRYLVIGTGKKITLECSQTMGHDKMYWYQQDPGMELHLIHYSYGVNSTEKGDLSSESTVSRIRTEHFPLTLESARPSHTSQYLCASSEKRGSGTGELFFGEGSRLTVL.

This chain joins TRBV5-4 and TRBJ2-7; no clear D. The CDR3 extends over 13 amino acids. Between the trimmed V and J ends, which lost 1 base and 6 bases, there was a span of 11 bases. CDR1 is SGHNT, CDR2 YYREEE, per germline (reference sequence). DNA for the CDR3: TGTGCCAGCAGCTTGATTCAGAGTACCGAGCAGTACTTC. This encodes CASSLIQSTEQYF. Looking up the rest from reference TRBV5-4 and TRBJ2-7 gives the full variable domain: ETGVTQSPTHLIKTRGQQVTLRCSSQSGHNTVSWYQQALGQGPQFIFQYYREEENGRGNFPPRFSGLQFPNYSSELNVNALELDDSALYLCASSLIQSTEQYFGPGTRLTVT.

This clonotype appeared many times. V is TRBV6-5 and J is TRBJ2-7; D is ambiguous. V was trimmed by 0 bases and J by 3 bases, leaving 12 bases between them. The CDR3 sequence is 15 residues long. The V gene's germline CDR1 is MNHEY and CDR2 SVGAGI. The DNA for the CDR3 is TGTGCCAGCAGTTACTCGGGGAATGGGGACTACGAGCAGTACTTC. Its translation is CASSYSGNGDYEQYF.